The 10 T cell receptor beta chains given below trace back to one sample, sequenced in a study of tissue T cells after allogeneic stem cell transplantation. Profiling relied on immunoSEQ multiplex PCR, and the TCRdb table lists in-frame clones only, not all of them. In the table there are about 9,800 clones, approximately 65% of which are singletons. The specimen comprised tissue from the stomach, sampled at autopsy. The origin of the receptors is a male donor aged 60 or older with lung cancer.

This clone was counted only a few times. The CDR3 loop reads CASSLEPGGRQGYGYTF. The CDR3 region has the DNA TGCGCCAGCAGCTTGGAACCTGGAGGTCGCCAGGGTTATGGCTACACCTTC. V gene TRBV5-1 combines with J gene TRBJ1-2; a weak D match, TRBD1 (5 bases). The CDR3 contains 17 residues. Germline V CDR1 and CDR2: SGHRS, YFSETQ. The germline V and J ends were trimmed by 0 bases and 5 bases, with 20 bases remaining between them. The full variable domain, rest sourced from reference TRBV5-1 and TRBJ1-2, is KAGVTQTPRYLIKTRGQQVTLSCSPISGHRSVSWYQQTPGQGLQFLFEYFSETQRNKGNFPGRFSGRQFSNSRSEMNVSTLELGDSALYLCASSLEPGGRQGYGYTFGSGTRLTVV.

This clone has just a few counts. The chain recombines TRBV4-3 with TRBJ1-1, with D possibly being TRBD1 (5 bases). The CDR3 runs to 13 residues. Per germline, CDR1 LGHNA and CDR2 YSLEER. The V end was cut by 0 bases, the J end by 6 bases, with 8 bases between. This CDR3 reads CASSQEGVSEAFF. CDR3 DNA: TGCGCCAGCAGCCAAGAGGGGGTTTCTGAAGCTTTCTTT.

The chain recombines TRBV12-3 or TRBV12-4 with TRBJ1-2, with 7 bases lining up with TRBD1. This CDR3 has 13 residues. With V trimmed by 2 bases and J by 4 bases, 1 base remained unmatched. The CDR3 is CASSLSGGYGYTF. Written as DNA, the CDR3 is TGTGCCAGCAGTTTATCAGGGGGCTATGGCTACACCTTC.

This sequence joins TRBV10-2 and TRBJ2-5, with D tentatively TRBD1 or TRBD2 (6 bases each). The V end was cut by 2 bases, the J end by 5 bases, with 12 bases between. This CDR3 has 14 amino acids. Germline lookup yields CDR1 WSHSY and CDR2 SAAADI. The CDR3 sequence is CASSEGGPWETQYF. In nucleotides, the CDR3 is TGCGCCAGCAGTGAGGGGGGGCCCTGGGAGACCCAGTACTTC.

The rearrangement joins TRBV19 to TRBJ1-5; TRBD1 aligns across 7 bases. The CDR3 has 14 amino acids. From germline, CDR1 is LNHDA and CDR2 SQIVND (reference sequence). In DNA form, the CDR3 reads TGTGCTCTCAGGGACCGACAGGGTGGCCAGCCCCAGCATTTT. Translation gives CALRDRQGGQPQHF. Complete variable domain (other parts from reference TRBV19 and TRBJ1-5): DGGITQSPKYLFRKEGQNVTLSCEQNLNHDAMYWYRQDPGQGLRLIYYSQIVNDFQKGDIAEGYSVSREKKESFPLTVTSAQKNPTAFYLCALRDRQGGQPQHFGDGTRLSIL.

The rearrangement links TRBV12-3 or TRBV12-4 to TRBJ2-5; D uncertain. The length of the CDR3 is 13 residues. V was pared by 7 bases and J by 5 bases, with 14 bases between. DNA of the CDR3: TGTGCCAGCACCCCGGTGCAATTTGAGACCCAGTACTTC. Encoded protein: CASTPVQFETQYF.

CDR3 DNA: TGTGCCAGCAGCCGAGGGGCGGGGGAGCTAGTCCTAGCCAAAAACATTCAGTACTTC. Translated: CASSRGAGELVLAKNIQYF. The chain uses TRBV7-8 and TRBJ2-4; 7 bases fit TRBD2. The V and J ends lost 5 bases and 0 bases, in that order; junction bases with no gene match: 16. The germline gives CDR1 SGHVS, CDR2 FQNEAQ. This CDR3 region has 19 residues.

The chain joins TRBV7-9 to TRBJ2-3, with 8 bases identical to TRBD2. V dropped 5 bases and J dropped 0; count of bases not matched to a gene: 1. The germline gives CDR1 SEHNR, CDR2 FQNEAQ (reference sequence). This CDR3 comprises 14 residues. In DNA form, the CDR3 reads TGTGCCAGCAGCAGCGGGGGTAGCACAGATACGCAGTATTTT. Protein: CASSSGGSTDTQYF.

The J gene is TRBJ2-7, the V gene TRBV7-6; 8 nucleotides agree with TRBD2. This CDR3 comprises 16 residues. CDR1 and CDR2 (germline): SGHVS, FNYEAQ. The V and J ends lost 1 base and 4 bases, in that order; junction bases with no gene match: 9. CDR3 amino acids: CASSLGPSGSGYEQYF. In DNA form, the CDR3 reads TGTGCCAGCAGCTTAGGGCCCAGCGGGAGTGGTTACGAGCAGTACTTC. Full variable domain (rest looked up from reference TRBV7-6 and TRBJ2-7): GAGVSQSPRYKVTKRGQDVALRCDPISGHVSLYWYRQALGQGPEFLTYFNYEAQQDKSGLPNDRFSAERPEGSISTLTIQRTEQRDSAMYRCASSLGPSGSGYEQYFGPGTRLTVT.

This clone has just a few counts. CDR3 protein: CASSLSAGTYEQYF. In DNA, the CDR3 is TGTGCCAGCAGCTTATCGGCAGGGACCTACGAGCAGTACTTC. This rearrangement joins TRBV7-9 to TRBJ2-7; a weak D match, TRBD1 (5 bases). CDR1 SEHNR and CDR2 FQNEAQ come from the germline V gene (reference sequence). CDR3 size: 14 residues. V was shortened by 2 bases and J by 2 bases, with 10 bases between the two germline ends.